The T cell receptor beta chain under discussion was sequenced for a study of shared clonotypes between healthy human individuals. TCRdb's copy holds only in-frame clones and misses some; the assay was immunoSEQ multiplex PCR. In the table there are 490,000 or so clones, around three quarters of which are singletons. The CDR3 loop spans 13 amino acids. In germline, CDR1 is MNHEY, CDR2 SVGAGI. V lost 2 bases and J 6 bases, leaving 10 bases between the germline ends. Sequenced sample: PBMCs. This sequence was found in a woman aged 35 to 49 in good health. Some clones in this sample may be carry-over from other donors' samples. The J gene is TRBJ1-1, the V gene TRBV6-5; D perhaps matches TRBD1 (5 bases). The CDR3 DNA is TGTGCCAGCAGTTACGGGGCAAGCCCTGAAGCTTTCTTT. It yields the protein CASSYGASPEAFF.